These T cell receptor beta chains were read from a single sample in a study of T cell repertoires in cytomegalovirus infection. Using its own MiXCR run on the reads, TCRdb lists one record per CDR3 protein. This table holds more than 150,000 distinct CDR3 sequences, roughly 20% found once. Sequenced material: PBMCs. The source of these receptors is a human donor in good health (CMV status not recorded). Some clones in this sample may be carry-over from other donors' samples. Each CDR3 is given with its conserved first and last residue. The order of the fields is clone size, V gene, D gene, J gene, CDR3 DNA, CDR3 protein. D genes are given only for firm matches. Not every row has a clone size; where given, it reads once, few, many or a size class.

clone size: many; V gene: TRBV7-9; D gene: .; J gene: TRBJ2-1; CDR3 DNA: TGTGCCAGCAGCCTGGGACTCACCTACAATGAGCAGTTCTTC; CDR3 protein: CASSLGLTYNEQFF
clone size: few; V gene: TRBV27; D gene: .; J gene: TRBJ2-7; CDR3 DNA: TGTGCCAGCAGTTTATCATGGGTTTCCTACGAGCAGTACTTC; CDR3 protein: CASSLSWVSYEQYF
clone size: many; V gene: TRBV5-4; D gene: TRBD1; J gene: TRBJ1-1; CDR3 DNA: TGTGCCAGCAGCTTGGAGTGGACAGGGACCGATGAAGCTTTCTTT; CDR3 protein: CASSLEWTGTDEAFF
clone size: .; V gene: TRBV6-2/TRBV6-3; D gene: TRBD2; J gene: TRBJ2-7; CDR3 DNA: TGTGCCAGCAGGGAGCTAGCGGGAGGGACCTACGAGCAGTACTTC; CDR3 protein: CASRELAGGTYEQYF
clone size: .; V gene: TRBV5-1; D gene: .; J gene: TRBJ1-2; CDR3 DNA: TGCACCAGCAGCCCCGCCGGGACAAACTATGGCTACACCTTC; CDR3 protein: CTSSPAGTNYGYTF
clone size: .; V gene: TRBV6-2/TRBV6-3; D gene: TRBD1; J gene: TRBJ1-5; CDR3 DNA: TGTGCCAGCAGTCCGACAGGGGACCCGAATCAGCCCCAGCATTTT; CDR3 protein: CASSPTGDPNQPQHF
clone size: .; V gene: TRBV5-4; D gene: .; J gene: TRBJ1-2; CDR3 DNA: TGTGCCAGCAGCTTGGTATTGGCGGGGAACTATGGCTACACCTTC; CDR3 protein: CASSLVLAGNYGYTF
clone size: .; V gene: TRBV7-2; D gene: TRBD1; J gene: TRBJ2-3; CDR3 DNA: TGTGCCAGCAGTTCTGGACAGGGGGCAGATACGCAGTATTTT; CDR3 protein: CASSSGQGADTQYF
clone size: .; V gene: TRBV9; D gene: .; J gene: TRBJ1-1; CDR3 DNA: TGTGCCAGCAGCGTAGGGACGGGAGTGGCTGAAGCTTTCTTT; CDR3 protein: CASSVGTGVAEAFF
clone size: many; V gene: TRBV7-3; D gene: TRBD1; J gene: TRBJ1-4; CDR3 DNA: TGTGCCAGCAGCTTAAATAGGGGGCTCGAAGAAAAACTGTTTTTT; CDR3 protein: CASSLNRGLEEKLFF
clone size: few; V gene: TRBV30; D gene: TRBD2; J gene: TRBJ2-3; CDR3 DNA: TGTGCCTGGGAAGCGGGAGCAGCAGATACGCAGTATTTT; CDR3 protein: CAWEAGAADTQYF
clone size: .; V gene: TRBV25-1; D gene: TRBD2; J gene: TRBJ2-1; CDR3 DNA: TGTGCCAGCAGTGAATATAGCCCGAACGGACTAGCGTCCCAACAAACCTACAATGAGCAGTTCTTC; CDR3 protein: CASSEYSPNGLASQQTYNEQFF
clone size: .; V gene: TRBV6-1; D gene: .; J gene: TRBJ1-1; CDR3 DNA: TGTGCCAGCGGTAGGCGAACTGAAGCTTTCTTT; CDR3 protein: CASGRRTEAFF